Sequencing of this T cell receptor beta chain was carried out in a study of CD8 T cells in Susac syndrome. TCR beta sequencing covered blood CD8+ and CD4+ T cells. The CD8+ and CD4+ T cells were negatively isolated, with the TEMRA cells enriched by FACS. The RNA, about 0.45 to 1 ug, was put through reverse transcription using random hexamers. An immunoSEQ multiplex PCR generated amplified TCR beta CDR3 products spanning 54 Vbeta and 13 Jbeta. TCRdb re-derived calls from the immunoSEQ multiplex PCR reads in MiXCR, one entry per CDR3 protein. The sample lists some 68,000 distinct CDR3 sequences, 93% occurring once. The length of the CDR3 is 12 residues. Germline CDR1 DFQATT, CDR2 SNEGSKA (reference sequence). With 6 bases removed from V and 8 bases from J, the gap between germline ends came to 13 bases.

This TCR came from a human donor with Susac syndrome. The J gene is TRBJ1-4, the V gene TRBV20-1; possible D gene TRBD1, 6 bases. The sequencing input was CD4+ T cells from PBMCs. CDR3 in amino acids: CSAPQGREKLFF. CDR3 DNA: TGCAGTGCCCCACAGGGAAGGGAAAAACTGTTTTTT.